What follows describes a single TCR beta chain. Its antigen remains unidentified. The data derive from a study of shared clonotypes between healthy human individuals. At the level of the study: Used for every donor were three CD4 naive, three CD4 memory, two CD8 naive and one CD8 memory plate. Study-level points and caveats: Expectations were that clonotype sharing among donors would be affected by sequencing depth. Roughly 5% of naive CD4 clonotypes were common to several donors.

Using immunoSEQ multiplex PCR, the repertoire was profiled, and TCRdb retains in-frame clones only, with some absent. The profile covers roughly 2.4 million clones, with roughly 95% appearing a single time and more than 0.1% taken by the ten largest. Within Nashville, Tennessee resided all donors, each a Caucasian adult. CDR1 and CDR2 from the germline V gene are MDHEN and SYDVKM. The CDR3 loop spans 14 amino acids. After removal of 6 bases from V and 4 bases from J, the junction contained 9 bases not matched to a gene. Sequenced input: naive CD4+ T cells sorted from blood. As for subset: CD45RA+ positively selected. This sequence originates from a young man in good health. This sequence joins TRBV28 and TRBJ2-7, with TRBD2 matching 7 bases. CDR3 DNA: TGTGCCAGCAGCGGGAGGATGCTAGGGTACGAGCAGTACTTC. It yields the protein CASSGRMLGYEQYF.